Below are 27 T cell receptor beta chains sequenced from a single sample in a study of technical replicates of blood from a few donors. Only in-frame clones appear in the TCRdb table, and some are missing; sequencing was by immunoSEQ multiplex PCR. This sample has about 70,000 clones, with 85% to 95% found just once. Specimen: T cells isolated from PBMCs. Every receptor here comes from a human donor in good health.

The DNA for the CDR3 is TGTGCCAGTAGTACTAGTAGGTCGGCAGATACGCAGTATTTT. Its protein is CASSTSRSADTQYF. The chain employs TRBV19 and TRBJ2-3; unclear D gene. The germline V and J ends were trimmed by 4 bases and 4 bases, with 12 bases remaining between them. There are 14 residues in the CDR3. Germline V gene lookup returns CDR1 LNHDA and CDR2 SQIVND (reference sequence). Based on the CDR3 plus reference TRBV19 and TRBJ2-3, the full variable domain is DGGITQSPKYLFRKEGQNVTLSCEQNLNHDAMYWYRQDPGQGLRLIYYSQIVNDFQKGDIAEGYSVSREKKESFPLTVTSAQKNPTAFYLCASSTSRSADTQYFGPGTRLTVL.

V gene TRBV5-1 combines with J gene TRBJ1-2; TRBD1 agrees at 9 bases. Germline V gene lookup returns CDR1 SGHRS and CDR2 YFSETQ. There are 13 residues in the CDR3. Unmatched junction bases numbered 6, after V lost 4 bases and J lost 8 bases. The CDR3 sequence is CASSGDRVRGYTF. The CDR3 DNA reads as TGCGCCAGCAGCGGGGACAGGGTGAGGGGCTACACCTTC.

The chain recombines TRBV7-2 with TRBJ1-2; 8 nucleotides align to TRBD1. J was trimmed by 5 bases and V by 9 bases; bases with no gene match: 2. CDR3 length: 11 amino acids. Germline V gives CDR1 SGHTA, CDR2 FQGNSA. CDR3 region: CARGQGYGYTF. The CDR3 DNA reads TGTGCCAGAGGACAGGGATATGGCTACACCTTC.

J is TRBJ2-5 and V is TRBV18, with D hard to call. The CDR3 is 14 amino acids. CDR1 is KGHSH and CDR2 is LQKENI in the germline V gene. The V end was cut by 0 bases, the J end by 1 base, with 6 bases between. CDR3 amino acids: CASSPPTTQETQYF. CDR3 nucleotide sequence: TGTGCCAGCTCACCACCGACAACCCAAGAGACCCAGTACTTC.

This clone was counted once. This chain uses TRBV6-6 with TRBJ1-1; no definite D call. Trimming stripped 6 bases from V and 2 bases from J, with 19 bases between. The germline V gene encodes CDR1 MNHNY and CDR2 SVGAGI (reference sequence). This CDR3 comprises 16 residues. CDR3 amino acids: CASSYLPGGLNTEAFF. The CDR3 DNA is TGTGCCAGCAGCTATTTGCCGGGAGGCCTTAACACTGAAGCTTTCTTT.

The CDR3 region is CASSPRTSGNHEQFF. CDR3 in DNA: TGCGCCAGCAGTCCTCGGACTAGCGGGAACCATGAGCAGTTCTTC. The chain joins TRBV10-1 to TRBJ2-1; the match to TRBD2 covers 12 bases. The germline gives CDR1 WNHNN, CDR2 SYGVQD (reference sequence). V was pared by 5 bases and J by 8 bases, with 7 bases of the junction left unmatched. This CDR3 has 15 residues.

The V gene is TRBV29-1, the J gene TRBJ2-3; 9 bases agree with TRBD2. This CDR3 comprises 14 residues. Germline-derived CDR1 and CDR2 are SQVTM and ANQGSEA. With V trimmed by 4 bases and J by 3 bases, 5 bases remained unmatched. The CDR3 nucleotides are TGCAGCGTTGCGCGGGAGGGAGTGACAGATACGCAGTATTTT. This encodes CSVAREGVTDTQYF.

The chain recombines TRBV6-4 with TRBJ1-1; D remains ambiguous. CDR3 size: 13 residues. Germline V gene data show CDR1 as MRHNA and CDR2 as SNTAGT. Trimming took 6 bases from V and 1 from J, leaving 9 bases between them. The CDR3 sequence is CASRLEENTEAFF. The CDR3 DNA follows: TGTGCCAGCAGGTTGGAGGAGAACACTGAAGCTTTCTTT.

The chain uses TRBV2 and TRBJ2-3; 8 nucleotides line up with TRBD1. Germline CDR1 reads SNHLY; CDR2 reads FYNNEI. With V trimmed by 7 bases and J by 6 bases, 9 bases remained unmatched. This CDR3 is built from 14 residues. The CDR3 nucleotides are TGTGCCAGCACACCGGGACAGGCAGTGGATACGCAGTATTTT. As protein: CASTPGQAVDTQYF.

The V and J genes are TRBV15 and TRBJ2-7; 9 bases match TRBD1. CDR3 length: 17 residues. With V trimmed by 3 bases and J by 0 bases, 9 bases remained unmatched. Germline-derived CDR1 and CDR2 are LNHNV and YYDKDF (reference sequence). For the CDR3, the DNA is TGTGCCACCAGCAGTTCTTCCGCGACAGGGGGCTCCTACGAGCAGTACTTC. As protein: CATSSSSATGGSYEQYF.

A single count supports this clone. The chain combines TRBV6-1 with TRBJ1-6; D possibly corresponds to TRBD1 (5 bases). This CDR3 comprises 13 residues. CDR1 and CDR2 from the germline V gene are MNHNS and SASEGT. Trimming cost V 8 bases and J 3 bases, with 8 bases left between them. The CDR3 protein is CASAQGYNSPLHF. As DNA, the CDR3 is TGTGCCAGCGCGCAGGGCTATAATTCACCCCTCCACTTT.

This clone was seen only once. The rearrangement uses TRBV30 and TRBJ2-7, with 13 bases aligning to TRBD2. Germline CDR1 GTSNPN, CDR2 SVGIG (reference sequence). Trimming removed 5 bases from V and 2 bases from J; junction bases left unmatched: 9. CDR3 length: 16 residues. The CDR3 sequence is CAWDRGLAGTTYEQYF. CDR3 DNA sequence: TGTGCCTGGGATCGGGGACTAGCGGGGACTACCTACGAGCAGTACTTC.

The CDR3 DNA is TGTGCCAGCAGCTTAATGGGGGGGGCCTACGAGCAGTACTTC. It is translated as CASSLMGGAYEQYF. V and J are TRBV7-9 and TRBJ2-7, with 7 bases matching TRBD2. Unmatched junction bases numbered 3, after V lost 2 bases and J lost 2 bases. Germline V gives CDR1 SEHNR, CDR2 FQNEAQ (reference sequence). The CDR3 is made up of 14 amino acids. The whole variable domain, remainder taken from reference TRBV7-9 and TRBJ2-7, is DTGVSQNPRHKITKRGQNVTFRCDPISEHNRLYWYRQTLGQGPEFLTYFQNEAQLEKSRLLSDRFSAERPKGSFSTLEIQRTEQGDSAMYLCASSLMGGAYEQYFGPGTRLTVT.

The chain combines TRBV29-1 with TRBJ2-7; a weak D match, TRBD2 (5 bases). The CDR3 spans 13 residues. The V end lost 6 bases, the J end lost 2 bases, and 14 bases lay between the germline ends. The germline gives CDR1 SQVTM, CDR2 ANQGSEA. This chain's CDR3 is CSVNLGGTYEQYF. CDR3 nucleotides: TGCAGCGTGAATCTAGGAGGAACCTACGAGCAGTACTTC.

In its sample, this clone was seen a few times. The V and J genes are TRBV13 and TRBJ1-1; a possible D gene is TRBD1 (6 bases). The germline CDR1 and CDR2 sequences are PRHDT and FYEKMQ (reference sequence). This CDR3 is built from 17 residues. The germline V and J ends were trimmed by 5 bases and 1 base, with 20 bases remaining between them. The CDR3 is CASSPSHLGQPNTEAFF. In nucleotides, the CDR3 is TGTGCCAGCAGCCCTTCTCACCTTGGACAGCCGAACACTGAAGCTTTCTTT.

V gene TRBV30 combines with J gene TRBJ2-2; D may be TRBD2 (6 bases). Trimming took 8 bases from V and 6 from J, leaving 10 bases between them. CDR1 and CDR2 from the germline V gene are GTSNPN and SVGIG (reference sequence). The CDR3 is 11 residues long. The CDR3 region is CAAGGPGELFF. CDR3 bases: TGTGCCGCCGGGGGTCCCGGGGAGCTGTTTTTT. The variable domain in full, with the rest retrieved from reference TRBV30 and TRBJ2-2, is SQTIHQWPATLVQPVGSPLSLECTVEGTSNPNLYWYRQAAGRGLQLLFYSVGIGQISSEVPQNLSASRPQDRQFILSSKKLLLSDSGFYLCAAGGPGELFFGEGSRLTVL.

The V call is TRBV5-1, the J call TRBJ2-2; 7 nucleotides match TRBD1. Germline V gene sequence: CDR1 SGHRS, CDR2 YFSETQ. Trimming took 0 bases from V and 3 from J; bases not matched to a gene: 8. The CDR3 extends over 17 amino acids. CDR3 nucleotides: TGCGCCAGCAGCTTGGACCCCGACAGGGTGGACACCGGGGAGCTGTTTTTT. Its translation: CASSLDPDRVDTGELFF.

This chain joins TRBV11-3 and TRBJ1-2; D might be TRBD1 (5 bases). Looked up from germline, CDR1 is SGHNT and CDR2 is YENEEA. CDR3 length: 15 amino acids. The germline V and J ends were trimmed by 4 bases and 8 bases, with 20 bases remaining between them. CDR3 region: CASSSRQTSSHGYTF. DNA for the CDR3: TGTGCCAGCAGCTCTCGACAGACCTCCTCTCACGGCTACACCTTC.

This chain connects TRBV7-6 to TRBJ2-1; maybe TRBD2 (5 bases). Germline V CDR1 and CDR2: SGHVS, FNYEAQ. The CDR3 loop spans 13 amino acids. Between the trimmed V and J ends, which lost 1 base and 7 bases, there was a span of 8 bases. CDR3 DNA sequence: TGTGCCAGCAGCTTAGTAGAGGGAAATGAGCAGTTCTTC. Translation gives CASSLVEGNEQFF.

The chain employs TRBV18 and TRBJ2-7; 7 bases align to TRBD1. The V gene end was trimmed by 0 bases and the J gene end by 2 bases; junction bases not matched to a gene: 7. This CDR3 comprises 16 residues. Germline V gene sequence: CDR1 KGHSH, CDR2 LQKENI. The DNA for the CDR3 is TGTGCCAGCTCACCACCGGGACAGATAACCCCCTACGAGCAGTACTTC. Translation: CASSPPGQITPYEQYF.

The rearrangement uses TRBV5-1 and TRBJ1-1; TRBD1 matches 8 bases. Germline V lookup: CDR1 SGHRS, CDR2 YFSETQ. The J segment lost 4 bases and the V segment lost 2 bases, leaving 7 bases of the junction unmatched. The CDR3 consists of 15 residues. The CDR3 DNA reads TGCGCCAGCAGCTTTGGGACAGGTGGTACCACTGAAGCTTTCTTT. Its translation is CASSFGTGGTTEAFF.

This chain uses TRBV15 with TRBJ2-1; D gene uncertain. V lost 5 bases and J 6 bases, leaving 17 bases between the germline ends. Per the germline V gene, CDR1 is LNHNV and CDR2 is YYDKDF (reference sequence). CDR3 length: 15 residues. The CDR3 spells CATSDERPPGNEQFF. The CDR3 DNA follows: TGTGCCACCAGCGATGAGCGCCCCCCCGGCAATGAGCAGTTCTTC.

The genes are TRBV2 and TRBJ2-5; 7 bases align to TRBD1. The V and J ends lost 7 bases and 1 base, in that order; junction bases with no gene match: 9. CDR3 size: 15 residues. Germline CDR1 reads SNHLY; CDR2 reads FYNNEI. CDR3 amino acids: CASINMGTAQETQYF. CDR3 DNA sequence: TGTGCCAGCATCAACATGGGGACAGCCCAAGAGACCCAGTACTTC.

This chain connects TRBV6-5 to TRBJ1-1; the D gene is possibly TRBD1 (5 bases). Germline CDR1 reads MNHEY; CDR2 reads SVGAGI. Deletions cut 5 bases from V and 11 bases from J, with 15 bases between. The CDR3 spans 12 residues. The CDR3 here is CASSAWGDQAFF. CDR3 nucleotide sequence: TGTGCCAGCAGTGCCTGGGGGGACCAGGCTTTCTTT.

V is TRBV10-2 and J is TRBJ1-5; TRBD1 is a possible D gene (5 bases). Deletions cut 4 bases from V and 1 base from J, with 11 bases between. Germline V lookup: CDR1 WSHSY, CDR2 SAAADI. The CDR3 runs 15 residues. CDR3 region: CASSVGANSNQPQHF. DNA of the CDR3: TGCGCCAGCAGTGTTGGGGCAAACAGCAATCAGCCCCAGCATTTT.

The chain combines TRBV5-6 with TRBJ1-5; no definite D call. The germline V gene has CDR1 SGHDT and CDR2 YYEEEE. The CDR3 has 15 residues. Trimming pared 3 bases from V and 0 bases from J, leaving 10 bases between. The CDR3 DNA sequence: TGTGCCAGCAGCTACCGACTCTCTAGCAATCAGCCCCAGCATTTT. Protein: CASSYRLSSNQPQHF. The variable domain in full, completed from reference TRBV5-6 and TRBJ1-5, reads DAGVTQSPTHLIKTRGQQVTLRCSPKSGHDTVSWYQQALGQGPQFIFQYYEEEERQRGNFPDRFSGHQFPNYSSELNVNALLLGDSALYLCASSYRLSSNQPQHFGDGTRLSIL.

The sample holds one count of this clone. The genes are TRBV7-6 and TRBJ2-7; TRBD2 aligns across 13 bases. The junction had 10 bases not matched to a gene; V was cut back by 5 bases and J by 0 bases. This CDR3 comprises 18 residues. CDR1 is SGHVS, CDR2 FNYEAQ, per germline. Written as DNA, the CDR3 is TGTGCCAGCAGCCCCGGACTAGCGGGAGTTTCAAGCTCCTACGAGCAGTACTTC. Translated, it gives CASSPGLAGVSSSYEQYF.